Described below is a single TCR beta chain sequence and its context. This record comes from a study of T cells expressing NK-cell markers. On the study more broadly: Obtained from sorted CD3+CD56+NKG2C+, CD3+CD56+NKG2C- and CD3+CD56-NKG2C+ T cells were the TCR beta repertoires.

The length of the CDR3 is 13 residues. CDR1 is WNHNN, CDR2 SYGVQD, per germline (reference sequence). TCRdb reprocessed the 5' RACE reads and reports one entry per CDR3 protein, with no DNA. This table lists over 150,000 distinct CDR3 sequences. The source material was blood T cells: a sorted CD56 or NKG2C T cell subset, CD4+ or CD8+ T cells, or bulk PBMC T cells (not recorded which). The sequence was collected from a woman between 45 and 60 years old in good health. The chain links TRBV10-1 to TRBJ2-3; TCRdb's assignment of TRBD2 cannot be checked, as there is no DNA. The CDR3 protein is CASDSGSGDTQYF.